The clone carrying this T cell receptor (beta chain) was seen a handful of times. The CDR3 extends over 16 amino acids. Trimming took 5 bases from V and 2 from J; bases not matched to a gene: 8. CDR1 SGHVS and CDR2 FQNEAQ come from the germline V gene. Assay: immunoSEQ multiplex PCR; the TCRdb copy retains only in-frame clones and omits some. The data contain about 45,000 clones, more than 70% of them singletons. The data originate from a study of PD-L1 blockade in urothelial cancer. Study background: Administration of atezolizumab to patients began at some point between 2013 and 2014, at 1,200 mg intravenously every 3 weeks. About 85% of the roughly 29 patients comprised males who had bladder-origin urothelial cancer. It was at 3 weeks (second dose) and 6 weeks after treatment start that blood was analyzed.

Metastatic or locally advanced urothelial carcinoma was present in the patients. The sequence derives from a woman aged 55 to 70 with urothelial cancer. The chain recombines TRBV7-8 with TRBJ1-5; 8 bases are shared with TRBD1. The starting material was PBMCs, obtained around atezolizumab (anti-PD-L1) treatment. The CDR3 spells CASSPSDRVGNQPQHF. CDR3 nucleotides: TGTGCCAGCAGCCCATCGGACAGGGTGGGCAATCAGCCCCAGCATTTT.